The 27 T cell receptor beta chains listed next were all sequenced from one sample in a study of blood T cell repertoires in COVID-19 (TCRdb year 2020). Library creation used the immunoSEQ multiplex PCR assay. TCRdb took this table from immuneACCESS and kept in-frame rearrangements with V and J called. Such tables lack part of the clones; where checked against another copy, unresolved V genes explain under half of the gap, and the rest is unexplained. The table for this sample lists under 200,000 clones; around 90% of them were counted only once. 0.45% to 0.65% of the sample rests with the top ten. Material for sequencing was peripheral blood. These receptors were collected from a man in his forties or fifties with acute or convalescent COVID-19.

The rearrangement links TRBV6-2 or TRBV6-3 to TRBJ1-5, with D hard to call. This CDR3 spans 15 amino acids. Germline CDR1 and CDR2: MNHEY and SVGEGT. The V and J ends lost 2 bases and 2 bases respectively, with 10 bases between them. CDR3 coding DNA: TGTGCCAGCAGTTACGTCCTGCGTGGCAATCAGCCCCAGCATTTT. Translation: CASSYVLRGNQPQHF.

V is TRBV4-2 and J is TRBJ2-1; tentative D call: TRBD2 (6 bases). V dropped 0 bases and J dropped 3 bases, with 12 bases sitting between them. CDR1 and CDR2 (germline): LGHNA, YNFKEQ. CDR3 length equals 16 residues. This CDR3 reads CASSQELAGSYNEQFF. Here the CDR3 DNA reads TGTGCCAGCAGCCAAGAACTAGCCGGGAGCTACAATGAGCAGTTCTTC.

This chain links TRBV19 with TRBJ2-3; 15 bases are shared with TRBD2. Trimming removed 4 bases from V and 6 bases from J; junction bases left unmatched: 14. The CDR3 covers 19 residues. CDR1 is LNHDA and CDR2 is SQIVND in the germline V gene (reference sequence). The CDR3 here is CASSKGLAGGQPLPDTQYF. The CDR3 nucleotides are TGTGCCAGTAGTAAGGGACTAGCGGGGGGCCAGCCCCTTCCTGATACGCAGTATTTT.

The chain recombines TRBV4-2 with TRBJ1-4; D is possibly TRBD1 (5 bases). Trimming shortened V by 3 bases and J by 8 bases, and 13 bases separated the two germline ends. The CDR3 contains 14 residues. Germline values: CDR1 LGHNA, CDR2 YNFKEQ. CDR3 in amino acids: CASSQGQGEEKLFF. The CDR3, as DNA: TGTGCCAGCAGCCAGGGTCAGGGTGAGGAAAAACTGTTTTTT.

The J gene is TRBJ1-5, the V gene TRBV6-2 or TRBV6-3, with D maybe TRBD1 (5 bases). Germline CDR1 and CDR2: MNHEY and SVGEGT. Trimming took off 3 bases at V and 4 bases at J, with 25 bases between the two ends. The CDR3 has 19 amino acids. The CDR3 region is CASSYYPSRRAGGNQPQHF. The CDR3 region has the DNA TGTGCCAGCAGTTATTATCCCTCCCGACGGGCGGGGGGGAATCAGCCCCAGCATTTT.

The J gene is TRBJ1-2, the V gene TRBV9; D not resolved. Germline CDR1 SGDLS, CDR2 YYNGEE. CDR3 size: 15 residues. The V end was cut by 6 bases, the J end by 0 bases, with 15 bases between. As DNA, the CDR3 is TGTGCCAGCACCGCAGGCGGGCAGTCTAACTATGGCTACACCTTC. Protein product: CASTAGGQSNYGYTF.

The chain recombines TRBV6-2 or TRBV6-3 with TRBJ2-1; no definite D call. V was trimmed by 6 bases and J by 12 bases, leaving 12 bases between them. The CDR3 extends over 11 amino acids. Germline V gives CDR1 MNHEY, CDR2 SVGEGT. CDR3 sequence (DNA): TGTGCCAGCAGCCTTCCGGGTGGGCAGTTCTTC. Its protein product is CASSLPGGQFF.

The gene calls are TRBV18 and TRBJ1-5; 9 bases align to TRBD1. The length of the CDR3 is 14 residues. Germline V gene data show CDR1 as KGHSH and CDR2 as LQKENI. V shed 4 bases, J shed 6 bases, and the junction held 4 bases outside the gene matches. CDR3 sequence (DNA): TGTGCCAGCTCACTAGGGACAGGGAGTCAGCCCCAGCATTTT. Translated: CASSLGTGSQPQHF.

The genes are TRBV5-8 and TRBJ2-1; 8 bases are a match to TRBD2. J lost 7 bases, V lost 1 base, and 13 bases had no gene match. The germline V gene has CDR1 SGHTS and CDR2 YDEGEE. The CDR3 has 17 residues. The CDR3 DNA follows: TGTGCCAGCAGCTTGTTCGTTTCAGCGGGAGCGGGGAATGAGCAGTTCTTC. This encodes CASSLFVSAGAGNEQFF.

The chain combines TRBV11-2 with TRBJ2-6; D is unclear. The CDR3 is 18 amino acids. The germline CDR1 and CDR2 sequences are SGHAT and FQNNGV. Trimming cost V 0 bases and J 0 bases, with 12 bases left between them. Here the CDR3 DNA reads TGTGCCAGCAGCTTAGATTGGCGGATAACCTCTGGGGCCAACGTCCTGACTTTC. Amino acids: CASSLDWRITSGANVLTF.

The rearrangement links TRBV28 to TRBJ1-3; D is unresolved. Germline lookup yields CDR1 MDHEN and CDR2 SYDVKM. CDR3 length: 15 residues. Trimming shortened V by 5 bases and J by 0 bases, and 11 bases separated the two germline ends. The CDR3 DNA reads TGTGCCAGCAGTGGAGACGGATTCTCTGGAAACACCATATATTTT. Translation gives CASSGDGFSGNTIYF. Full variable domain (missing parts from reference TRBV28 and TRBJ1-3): DVKVTQSSRYLVKRTGEKVFLECVQDMDHENMFWYRQDPGLGLRLIYFSYDVKMKEKGDIPEGYSVSREKKERFSLILESASTNQTSMYLCASSGDGFSGNTIYFGEGSWLTVV.

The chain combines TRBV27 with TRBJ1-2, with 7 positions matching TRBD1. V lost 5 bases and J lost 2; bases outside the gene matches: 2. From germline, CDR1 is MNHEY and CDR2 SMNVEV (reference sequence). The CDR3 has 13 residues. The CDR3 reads CASSLTGNYGYTF. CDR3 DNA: TGTGCCAGCAGTCTGACAGGGAACTATGGCTACACCTTC.

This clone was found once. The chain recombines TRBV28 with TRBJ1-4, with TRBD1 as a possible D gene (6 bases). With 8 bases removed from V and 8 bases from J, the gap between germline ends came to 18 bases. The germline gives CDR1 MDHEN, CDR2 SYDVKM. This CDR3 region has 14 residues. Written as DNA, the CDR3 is TGTGCCAGCTTGAGTTGGGGGGGCAAGGAAAAACTGTTTTTT. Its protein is CASLSWGGKEKLFF.

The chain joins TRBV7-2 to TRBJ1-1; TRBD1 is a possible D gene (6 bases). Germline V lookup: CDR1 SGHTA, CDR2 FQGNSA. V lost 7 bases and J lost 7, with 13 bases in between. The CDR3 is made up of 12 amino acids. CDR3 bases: TGTGCCAGCAACGGGGGGCAAAGTGAAGCTTTCTTT. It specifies CASNGGQSEAFF.

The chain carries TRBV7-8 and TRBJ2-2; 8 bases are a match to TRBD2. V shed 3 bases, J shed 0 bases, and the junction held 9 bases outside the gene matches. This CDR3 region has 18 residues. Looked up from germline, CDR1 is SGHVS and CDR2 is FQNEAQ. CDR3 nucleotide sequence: TGTGCCAGCAGCTTGCCGACTAGCGACGACTCGAACACCGGGGAGCTGTTTTTT. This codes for CASSLPTSDDSNTGELFF.

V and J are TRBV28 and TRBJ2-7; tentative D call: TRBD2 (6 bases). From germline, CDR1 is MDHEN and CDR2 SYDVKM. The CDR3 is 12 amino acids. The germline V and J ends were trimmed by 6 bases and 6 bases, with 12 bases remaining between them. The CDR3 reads CASRSSSVEQYF. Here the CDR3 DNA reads TGTGCCAGCAGGTCCTCTAGCGTCGAGCAGTACTTC.

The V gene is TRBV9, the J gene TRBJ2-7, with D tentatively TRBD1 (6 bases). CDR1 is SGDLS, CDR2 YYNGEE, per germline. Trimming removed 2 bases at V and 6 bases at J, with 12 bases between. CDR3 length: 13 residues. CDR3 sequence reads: CASSVGTGSEQYF. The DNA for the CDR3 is TGTGCCAGCAGCGTCGGAACAGGGAGCGAGCAGTACTTC.

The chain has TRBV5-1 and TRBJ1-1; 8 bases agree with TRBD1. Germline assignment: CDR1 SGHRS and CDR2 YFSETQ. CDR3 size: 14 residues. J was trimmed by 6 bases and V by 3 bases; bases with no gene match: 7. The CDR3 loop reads CASSSTLDRAEAFF. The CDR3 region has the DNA TGCGCCAGCAGCTCTACCTTGGACAGGGCTGAAGCTTTCTTT.

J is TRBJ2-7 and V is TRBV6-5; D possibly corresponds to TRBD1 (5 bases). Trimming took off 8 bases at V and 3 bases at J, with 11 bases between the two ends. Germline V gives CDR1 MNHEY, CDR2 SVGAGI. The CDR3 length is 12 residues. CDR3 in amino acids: CASETGIYEQYF. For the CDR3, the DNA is TGTGCCAGCGAAACAGGTATCTACGAGCAGTACTTC.

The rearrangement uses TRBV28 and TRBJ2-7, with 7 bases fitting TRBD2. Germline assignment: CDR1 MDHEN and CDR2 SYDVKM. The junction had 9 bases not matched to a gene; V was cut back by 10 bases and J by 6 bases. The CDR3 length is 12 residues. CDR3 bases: TGTGCCACCAGGACTAGTAATCCCGAGCAGTACTTC. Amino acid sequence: CATRTSNPEQYF.

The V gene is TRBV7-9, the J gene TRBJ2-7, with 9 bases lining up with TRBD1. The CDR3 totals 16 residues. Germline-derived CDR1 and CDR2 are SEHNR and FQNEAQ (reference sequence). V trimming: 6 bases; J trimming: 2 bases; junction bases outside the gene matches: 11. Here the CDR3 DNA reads TGTGCCAGCAGTCCGAAGGGGGGACAGGGTCCCTACGAGCAGTACTTC. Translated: CASSPKGGQGPYEQYF. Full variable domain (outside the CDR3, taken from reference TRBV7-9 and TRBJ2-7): DTGVSQNPRHKITKRGQNVTFRCDPISEHNRLYWYRQTLGQGPEFLTYFQNEAQLEKSRLLSDRFSAERPKGSFSTLEIQRTEQGDSAMYLCASSPKGGQGPYEQYFGPGTRLTVT.

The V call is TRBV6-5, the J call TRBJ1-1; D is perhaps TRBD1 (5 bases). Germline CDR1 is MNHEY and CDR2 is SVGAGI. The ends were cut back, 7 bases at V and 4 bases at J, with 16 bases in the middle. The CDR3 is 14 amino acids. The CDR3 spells CASTPATAGTEAFF. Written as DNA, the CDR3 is TGTGCCAGCACACCAGCGACAGCCGGCACTGAAGCTTTCTTT.

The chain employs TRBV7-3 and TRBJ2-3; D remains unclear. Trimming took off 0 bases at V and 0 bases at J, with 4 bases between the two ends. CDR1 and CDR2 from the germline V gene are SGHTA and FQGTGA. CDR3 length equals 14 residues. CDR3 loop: CASSLTASTDTQYF. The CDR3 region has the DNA TGTGCCAGCAGCTTAACGGCTAGCACAGATACGCAGTATTTT.

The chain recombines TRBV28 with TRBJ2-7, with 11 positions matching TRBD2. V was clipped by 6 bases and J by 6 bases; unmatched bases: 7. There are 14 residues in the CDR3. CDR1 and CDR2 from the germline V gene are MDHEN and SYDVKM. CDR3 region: CASRDSGRAREQYF. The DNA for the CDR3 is TGTGCCAGCAGAGATAGCGGGAGGGCACGCGAGCAGTACTTC.

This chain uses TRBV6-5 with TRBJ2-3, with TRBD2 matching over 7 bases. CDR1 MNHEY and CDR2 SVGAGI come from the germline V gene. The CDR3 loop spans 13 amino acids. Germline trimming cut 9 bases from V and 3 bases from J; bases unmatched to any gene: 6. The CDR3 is CARGQGGTDTQYF. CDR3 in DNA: TGTGCCAGGGGGCAGGGAGGGACAGATACGCAGTATTTT.

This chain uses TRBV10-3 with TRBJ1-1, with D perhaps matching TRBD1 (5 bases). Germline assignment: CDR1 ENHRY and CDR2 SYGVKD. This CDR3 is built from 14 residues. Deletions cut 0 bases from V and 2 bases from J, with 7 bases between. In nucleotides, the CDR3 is TGTGCCATCAGTGAGTCGACAGCAAACACTGAAGCTTTCTTT. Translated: CAISESTANTEAFF.

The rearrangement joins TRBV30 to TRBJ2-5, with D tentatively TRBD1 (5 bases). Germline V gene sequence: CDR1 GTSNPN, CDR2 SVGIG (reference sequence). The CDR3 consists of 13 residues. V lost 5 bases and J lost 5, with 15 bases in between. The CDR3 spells CAWVHRSGETQYF. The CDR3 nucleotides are TGTGCCTGGGTCCACAGGTCAGGGGAGACCCAGTACTTC.